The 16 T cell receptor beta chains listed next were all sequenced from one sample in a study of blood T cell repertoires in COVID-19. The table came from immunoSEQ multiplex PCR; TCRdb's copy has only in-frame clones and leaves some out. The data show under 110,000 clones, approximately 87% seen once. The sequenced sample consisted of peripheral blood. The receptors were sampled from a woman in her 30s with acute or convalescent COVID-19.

The CDR3 DNA reads as TGTGCCAGCTCACCTGACAGGATCTCCTACAATGAGCAGTTCTTC. This encodes CASSPDRISYNEQFF. This chain uses TRBV18 with TRBJ2-1, with a possible D match to TRBD1 (6 bases). The CDR3 has 15 amino acids. Germline values: CDR1 KGHSH, CDR2 LQKENI. Trimming took off 3 bases at V and 0 bases at J, with 9 bases between the two ends.

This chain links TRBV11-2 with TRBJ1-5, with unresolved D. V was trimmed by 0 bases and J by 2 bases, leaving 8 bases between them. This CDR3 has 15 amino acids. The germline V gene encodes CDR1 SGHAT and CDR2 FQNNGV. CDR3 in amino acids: CASSLDFAGNQPQHF. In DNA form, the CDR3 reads TGTGCCAGCAGCTTAGATTTTGCAGGCAATCAGCCCCAGCATTTT. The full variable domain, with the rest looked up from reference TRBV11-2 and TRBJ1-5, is EAGVAQSPRYKIIEKRQSVAFWCNPISGHATLYWYQQILGQGPKLLIQFQNNGVVDDSQLPKDRFSAERLKGVDSTLKIQPAKLEDSAVYLCASSLDFAGNQPQHFGDGTRLSIL.

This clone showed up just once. The CDR3 loop reads CASKGGKVQPQHF. The CDR3 region has the DNA TGTGCCAGCAAGGGGGGGAAGGTTCAGCCCCAGCATTTT. This chain uses TRBV12-3 or TRBV12-4 with TRBJ1-5, with D possibly matching TRBD1 (6 bases). The CDR3 sequence is 13 residues long. Trimming shortened V by 7 bases and J by 6 bases, and 13 bases separated the two germline ends.

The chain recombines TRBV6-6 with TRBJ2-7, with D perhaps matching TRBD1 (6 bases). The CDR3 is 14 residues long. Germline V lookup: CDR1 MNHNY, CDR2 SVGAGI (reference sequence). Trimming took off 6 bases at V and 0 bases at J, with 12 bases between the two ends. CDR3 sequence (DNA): TGTGCCAGCAGCCTCGGGACATTCTCCTACGAGCAGTACTTC. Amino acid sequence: CASSLGTFSYEQYF.

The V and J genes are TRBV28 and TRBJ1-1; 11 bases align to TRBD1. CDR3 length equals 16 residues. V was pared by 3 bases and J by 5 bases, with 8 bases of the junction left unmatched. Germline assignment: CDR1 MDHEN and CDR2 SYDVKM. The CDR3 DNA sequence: TGTGCCAGCAGTTTGGTCGCCGGGACAGGGGGGACTGAAGCTTTCTTT. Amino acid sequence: CASSLVAGTGGTEAFF.

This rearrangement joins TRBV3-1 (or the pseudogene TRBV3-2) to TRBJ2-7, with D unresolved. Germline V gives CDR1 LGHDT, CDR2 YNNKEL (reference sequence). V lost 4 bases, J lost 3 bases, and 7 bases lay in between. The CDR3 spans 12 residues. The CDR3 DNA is TGTGCCAGCAGCCGCGGTTACTACGAGCAGTACTTC. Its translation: CASSRGYYEQYF.

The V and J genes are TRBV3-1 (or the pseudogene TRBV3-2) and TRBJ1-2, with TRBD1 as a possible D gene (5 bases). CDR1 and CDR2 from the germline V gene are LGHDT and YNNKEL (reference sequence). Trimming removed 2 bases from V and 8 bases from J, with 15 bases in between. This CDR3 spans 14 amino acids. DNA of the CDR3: TGTGCCAGCAGCCAACGGACACCAGATGGCGGCTACACCTTC. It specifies CASSQRTPDGGYTF.

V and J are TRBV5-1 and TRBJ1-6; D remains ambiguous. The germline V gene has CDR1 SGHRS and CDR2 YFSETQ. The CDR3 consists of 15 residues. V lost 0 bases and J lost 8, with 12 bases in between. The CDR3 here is CASSLGGARDSPLHF. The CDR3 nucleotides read TGCGCCAGCAGCTTGGGAGGAGCGCGGGATTCACCCCTCCACTTT.

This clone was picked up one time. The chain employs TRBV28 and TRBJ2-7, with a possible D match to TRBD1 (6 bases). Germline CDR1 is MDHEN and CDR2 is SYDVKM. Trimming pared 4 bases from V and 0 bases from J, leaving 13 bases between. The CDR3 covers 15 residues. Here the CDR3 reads CASSSLQGSSYEQYF. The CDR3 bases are TGTGCCAGCAGTTCGCTACAGGGTAGCTCCTACGAGCAGTACTTC.

The CDR3 region has the DNA TGTGCCAGCCGGACGAGGGGGTCCTACGAGCAGTACTTC. Translation: CASRTRGSYEQYF. The chain recombines TRBV27 with TRBJ2-7; D is possibly TRBD1 (6 bases). CDR3 size: 13 residues. Germline V lookup: CDR1 MNHEY, CDR2 SMNVEV (reference sequence). V was trimmed by 8 bases and J by 1 base, leaving 12 bases between them.

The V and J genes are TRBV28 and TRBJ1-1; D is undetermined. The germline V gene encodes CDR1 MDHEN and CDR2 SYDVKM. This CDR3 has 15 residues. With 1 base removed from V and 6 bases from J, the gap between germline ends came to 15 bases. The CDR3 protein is CASSLLEGSGAEAFF. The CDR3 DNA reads TGTGCCAGCAGTTTATTGGAGGGTTCAGGCGCTGAAGCTTTCTTT.

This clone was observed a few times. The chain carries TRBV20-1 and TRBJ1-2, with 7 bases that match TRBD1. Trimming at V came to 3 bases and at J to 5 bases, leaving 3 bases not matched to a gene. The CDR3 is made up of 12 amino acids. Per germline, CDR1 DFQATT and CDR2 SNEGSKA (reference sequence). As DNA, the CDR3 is TGCAGTGCTAGTTCGGGACAGTATGGCTACACCTTC. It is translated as CSASSGQYGYTF.

The CDR3 DNA sequence: TGTGCCAGCAGACCTCAGACAGGGGGTGGTAATCAGCCCCAGCATTTT. As protein: CASRPQTGGGNQPQHF. J is TRBJ1-5 and V is TRBV28; 9 nucleotides agree with TRBD1. Germline CDR1 MDHEN, CDR2 SYDVKM. V shed 6 bases, J shed 4 bases, and the junction held 10 bases outside the gene matches. The CDR3 runs 16 residues. Using reference TRBV28 and TRBJ1-5 for the parts outside the CDR3, the full variable domain is DVKVTQSSRYLVKRTGEKVFLECVQDMDHENMFWYRQDPGLGLRLIYFSYDVKMKEKGDIPEGYSVSREKKERFSLILESASTNQTSMYLCASRPQTGGGNQPQHFGDGTRLSIL.

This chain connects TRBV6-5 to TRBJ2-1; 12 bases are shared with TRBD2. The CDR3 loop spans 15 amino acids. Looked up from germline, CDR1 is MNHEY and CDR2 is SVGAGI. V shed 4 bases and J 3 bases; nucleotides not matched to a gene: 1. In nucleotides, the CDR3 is TGTGCCAGCAGTTCGACTAGCGGGGGCTACAATGAGCAGTTCTTC. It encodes CASSSTSGGYNEQFF.

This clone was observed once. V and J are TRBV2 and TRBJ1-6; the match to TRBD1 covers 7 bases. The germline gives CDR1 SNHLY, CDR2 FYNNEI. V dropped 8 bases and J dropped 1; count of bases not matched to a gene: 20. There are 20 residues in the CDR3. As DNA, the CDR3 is TGTGCCAGCCGGGCGGGTCGAGGGACAGCTCTTATATCCTATAATTCACCCCTCCACTTT. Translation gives CASRAGRGTALISYNSPLHF.

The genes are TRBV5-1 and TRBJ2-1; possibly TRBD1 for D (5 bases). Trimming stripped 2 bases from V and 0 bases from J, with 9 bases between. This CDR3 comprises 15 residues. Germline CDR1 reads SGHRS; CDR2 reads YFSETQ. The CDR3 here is CASSLRQGSYNEQFF. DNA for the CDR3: TGCGCCAGCAGCTTAAGGCAGGGCTCCTACAATGAGCAGTTCTTC.